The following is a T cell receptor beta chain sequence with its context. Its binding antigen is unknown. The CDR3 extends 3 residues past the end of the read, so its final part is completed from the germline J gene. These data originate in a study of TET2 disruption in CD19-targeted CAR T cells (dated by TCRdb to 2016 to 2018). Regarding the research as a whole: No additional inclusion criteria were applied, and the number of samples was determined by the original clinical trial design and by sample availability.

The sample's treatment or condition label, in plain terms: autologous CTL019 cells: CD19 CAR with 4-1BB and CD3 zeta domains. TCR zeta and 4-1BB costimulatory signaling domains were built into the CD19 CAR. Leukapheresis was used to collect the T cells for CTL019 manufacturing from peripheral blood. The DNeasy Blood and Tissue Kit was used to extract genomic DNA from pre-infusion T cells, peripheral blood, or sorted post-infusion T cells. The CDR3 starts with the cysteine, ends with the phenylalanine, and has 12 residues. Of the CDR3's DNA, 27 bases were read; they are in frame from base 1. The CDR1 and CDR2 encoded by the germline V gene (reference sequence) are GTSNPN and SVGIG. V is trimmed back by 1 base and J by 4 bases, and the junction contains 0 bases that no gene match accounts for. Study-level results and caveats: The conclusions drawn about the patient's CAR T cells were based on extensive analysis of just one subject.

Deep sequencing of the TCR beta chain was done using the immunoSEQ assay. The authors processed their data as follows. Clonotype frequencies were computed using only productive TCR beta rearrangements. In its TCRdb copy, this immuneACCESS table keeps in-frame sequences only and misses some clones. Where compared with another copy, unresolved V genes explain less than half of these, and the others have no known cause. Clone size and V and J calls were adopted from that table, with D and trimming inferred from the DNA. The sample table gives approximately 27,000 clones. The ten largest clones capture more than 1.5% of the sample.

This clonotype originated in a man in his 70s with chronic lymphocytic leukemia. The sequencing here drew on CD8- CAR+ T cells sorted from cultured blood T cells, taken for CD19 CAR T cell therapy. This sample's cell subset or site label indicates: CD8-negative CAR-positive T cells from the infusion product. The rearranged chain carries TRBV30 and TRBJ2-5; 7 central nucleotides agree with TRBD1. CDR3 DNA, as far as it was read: TGTGCCTGGAGTGCAGGGGGAGAGACC. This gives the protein CAWSAGGET. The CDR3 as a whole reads CAWSAGGETQYF.